This T cell receptor (beta chain) was captured by sequencing in a study of shared clonotypes between healthy human individuals. The authors sequenced unsorted PBMC DNA on ten immunoSEQ deep assay plates. TCRdb's table, derived via immunoSEQ multiplex PCR, lists solely in-frame clones and lacks some. Of some 490,000 clones listed, approximately 81% are singletons. The CDR3 extends over 13 amino acids. Germline CDR1 reads MDHEN; CDR2 reads SYDVKM. The V end was cut by 8 bases, the J end by 0 bases, with 9 bases between. Sequenced material: PBMCs. This TCR was recovered from a woman aged 40 to 50 in good health. Some clones in this sample may be carry-over from other donors' samples. The chain recombines TRBV28 with TRBJ2-3; a weak D match, TRBD2 (7 bases). Written as DNA, the CDR3 is TGTGCCAGCGGCGGGGGCAGCACAGATACGCAGTATTTT. Protein: CASGGGSTDTQYF.